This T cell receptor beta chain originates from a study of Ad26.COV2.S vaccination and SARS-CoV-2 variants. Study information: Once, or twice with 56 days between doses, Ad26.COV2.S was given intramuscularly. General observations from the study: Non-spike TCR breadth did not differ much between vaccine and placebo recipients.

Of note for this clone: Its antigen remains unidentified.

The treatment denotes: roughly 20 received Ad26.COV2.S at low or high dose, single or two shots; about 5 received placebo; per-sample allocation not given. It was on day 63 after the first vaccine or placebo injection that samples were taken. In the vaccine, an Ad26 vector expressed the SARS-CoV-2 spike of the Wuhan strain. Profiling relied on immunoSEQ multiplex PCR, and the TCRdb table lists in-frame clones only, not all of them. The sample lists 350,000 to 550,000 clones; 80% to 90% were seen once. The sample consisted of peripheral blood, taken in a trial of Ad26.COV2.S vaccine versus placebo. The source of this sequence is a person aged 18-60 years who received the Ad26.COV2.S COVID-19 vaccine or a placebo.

The CDR3 DNA sequence: TGTGCCAGCGTGCCTCTCAATCCCTACGAGCAGTACGTC. This gives the protein CASVPLNPYEQYV. The chain combines TRBV2 with TRBJ2-7; D is uncertain. The V end was cut by 8 bases, the J end by 2 bases, with 13 bases between. Germline CDR1 SNHLY, CDR2 FYNNEI. This CDR3 is 13 amino acids long.